This T cell receptor beta chain was identified during a study of cytomegalovirus exposure and HLA in healthy donors (dated by TCRdb to the late 2010s). Study-wide context: An earlier analysis of several hundred of the donors reported roughly 270 Gb of sequence data and 120 million or so unique TCR beta sequences from 190 million or so T cells. About 280 gigabases of sequencing data and 70 million to 100 million unique TCR sequences were included in an early release covering 500 to 750 HLA-typed donors. Of the roughly 400 genotyped donors, 80% to 90% were placed in the genetic ancestry cluster associated with self-reported Caucasian donors. The study aimed to test whether signatures of past pathogen exposure could be identified by cataloging public T cell receptors. Using immunosequencing, the study profiled T cell repertoires from roughly 650 subjects and related those repertoires to cytomegalovirus serostatus. In addition to the first cohort of 650 to 800 subjects, a separate validation cohort of approximately 120 different subjects was used. High-throughput TCR immunosequencing, statistical association of individual TCRs with disease status, and machine learning were combined to predict cytomegalovirus infection status. To study patterns of TCR occurrence, a later analysis re-analyzed previously published TCR beta repertoires from several hundred donors and added high-resolution HLA genotyping. In the later analysis, no new phenotypic data were used to find candidate immune exposures; instead, reliance was placed on TCR beta sequences and their occurrence across donors. In an earlier analysis of roughly 540 of the donors, high-throughput TCR beta sequencing was used to judge whether each TCR beta V gene segment behaved as functional or pseudogenic. Donor age, sex, ethnicity and CMV serostatus were compiled alongside the repertoire data. Genome-wide SNP genotypes for about 65% of the 666 donors were used in a later genetic analysis, which treated that subset as a discovery cohort. Every discovery cohort repertoire had been produced on one sequencing platform. Both class I and class II loci were covered by HLA typing, at four-digit resolution. Typing coverage varied by locus: roughly 620-640 donors for A, B, C, DRB1 and DQB1; 522 for DQA1; more than 600 for DPA1; 450 to 480 for DPB1. Four to six DR-DQ haplotypes were handled as single units for association and clustering, since linkage in the cohort was strong. Among around 400 genotyped donors of the cohort, an average of approximately 240,000 unique TCR beta nucleotide sequences was sequenced per donor, of which approximately 18% were non-productive.

Libraries were constructed by the immunoSEQ multiplex PCR assay. For the multiplex PCR, a mixture combining 60 forward primers for TCR Vbeta segments and 13 reverse primers for TCR Jbeta segments was used. The CDR3 region of rearranged TCR beta genes was amplified from genomic DNA by a multiplex PCR assay. The amplified TCR beta libraries were sequenced on the Illumina HiSeq System as 87-base-pair reads. Under the source paper's analysis protocol: In a later analysis, roughly 80 million unique TCR beta chains were counted across the approximately 640 repertoires, and approximately 11 million of these chains were shared by at least two donors. Raw reads were error-corrected and collapsed into unique sequences with a nearest-neighbor algorithm that merged closely related sequences to remove PCR and sequencing errors. To assign V, D and J gene segments, CDR3 sequences were aligned to IMGT reference sequences. For a sequence to be retained, at least a six-nucleotide match to both a V gene segment and a J gene segment was required. A rearrangement counted as productive if the CDR3 had no stop codons and remained in frame with V and J, and every other rearrangement counted as non-productive. CDR3 was defined by IMGT convention, running from the second conserved V-encoded cysteine to the conserved J-encoded phenylalanine. The earlier analysis of 500 to 650 of the donors excluded any sequence lacking an unambiguous match to a single V gene segment. An earlier analysis of 500 to 700 of the donors classified V segments as functional when productive rearrangements were above 56.7% and as segregating when the standard deviation between donors was above 5%. A statistical classification framework was built for diagnosing cytomegalovirus status from the catalog of TCR beta chain sequences. In a later analysis, TCR nucleotide sequences were compared against IMGT/GENE-DB human TR gene sequences so that V and J genes could be assigned. Using the TCRdist pipeline, a later analysis assigned CDR3 sequences along with most-parsimonious VDJ recombination scenarios. In a later analysis, every TCR beta chain was defined by the combination of its CDR3 amino acid sequence and its V-gene family, and reads without a unique V-gene family were dropped. A later analysis removed 592 highly shared, low-generation-probability nucleotide sequences to deal with suspected cross-contamination and a sequencing artifact. A later analysis calculated a clonal expansion index for each public chain from normalized within-repertoire ranks of inferred template counts. In a later analysis, generation probabilities were computed with a VDJ recombination model fitted to out-of-frame rearrangements, and the resulting probabilities were checked against IGoR. In a later analysis, hypergeometric tests were used to score TCR-TCR, TCR-HLA and TCR-CMV co-occurrence, with a repertoire-size bias correction applied to TCR pairs. A later analysis estimated false discovery rates by permuting HLA or CMV assignments 20 times. In a later analysis, co-occurring TCRs were grouped with DBSCAN, and TCRdist sequence similarity was added when clustering was performed within HLA-allele-positive subsets. Co-occurrence clustering excluded repertoires with fewer than 30,000 or more than 120,000 public chains, plus five with anomalous nucleotide sharing. TCRdb stores this immuneACCESS table with in-frame sequences only. Part of the clones is absent; in the studies checked, under half of the shortfall reflects unresolved V genes, and no reason is known for the rest. V and J calls and clone size are those listed in that table; D and trimming were worked out from the DNA. Within this sample are around 150,000 clones, with roughly 89% of them counted one time only. The top ten constitute under 6.5% of the sample.

The paper's findings and limits, for the study overall: The study gave a list of about 150 TCR beta chains associated with cytomegalovirus. Most CMV-associated TCR beta chains appeared to be HLA-restricted in a later analysis, and the HLA associations seemed to be driven largely by CMV exposure. Assigning TCR associations to individual alleles was difficult when HLA alleles, especially DR and DQ, strongly co-occurred. The authors suggested that the approach could potentially be generalized to other disease states and immunological phenotypes. A later genetic analysis associated a missense DCLRE1C variant with V-gene and J-gene trimming of TCR beta chains, and an independent cohort replicated the association. The earlier analysis of almost 600 of the donors excluded 15 to 20 rarely observed V segments, including chromosome 9 orphons, because counts were too low. A later analysis found that HLA-associated TCR beta chains were more clonally expanded and had lower generation probabilities than equally common non-associated chains. Cytomegalovirus status was reported to be diagnosed by the classifier with high specificity and sensitivity in both the original and validation cohorts. In a later analysis, several top co-occurrence clusters were reported to appear linked to parvovirus B19, influenza, CMV and Epstein-Barr virus. Because HLA typing was missing for some donors at each locus, association tests included only the typed subset. Sequencing depth was assumed to be roughly uniform across donors in the presence/absence analyses, though that assumption may not hold. According to a later analysis, TCR association rates differed among HLA loci, with DRB1 alleles showing the most associated TCRs and HLA-C alleles showing the fewest. A group of highly shared sequence variants was considered likely to be a technical artifact of the sequencing pipeline. For the cohort, immune exposure information was limited to CMV serostatus. Because the 87-base-pair reads could not distinguish some IMGT-functional V segments, including TRBV6-2 and TRBV6-3, those segments were excluded. An earlier analysis of approximately 590 of the donors showed that most TCR beta V segments appeared in productive rearrangements either about 87% or about 30% of the time, which broadly matched IMGT annotations. A later analysis associated roughly 17,000 TCR beta sequences with specific HLA alleles at a false discovery rate of 0.05. While some public TCRs were present in many individuals, most TCR sequences turned up only very rarely across donors. A further reported finding was that TCR beta sequences accurately predicted the HLA-A and HLA-B alleles for most subjects in the first cohort. Correlated functional status among segregating V segments might reflect linkage disequilibrium, but an unknown experimental factor could not be ruled out. According to a later genetic analysis, donors in an Asian-associated ancestry cluster had fewer N-insertions in productive TCRs than the roughly 700-donor mean. Only TCR beta chains were sequenced in this cohort, and the absence of alpha or paired-chain data limited detectable features. A few of the identified cytomegalovirus-associated TCR beta chains were confirmed in vitro to be specific for cytomegalovirus antigens.

The cohort consisted of approximately 670 healthy bone marrow donors. All cohort members were sampled while nominally healthy, although unrecorded immune exposures were likely present. The donor tested CMV seronegative and was one of the 352 seronegative cohort members. Each donor provided a peripheral blood sample, and peripheral blood mononuclear cells were used for TCR beta sequencing. The Qiagen DNeasy Blood Extraction Kit was used to extract genomic DNA from the blood cell samples. The CDR3, from cysteine to phenylalanine, totals 18 residues. Only the CDR3 DNA stays, 54 bases, in frame from base 1. Trimming leaves V shorter by 2 bases and J shorter by 3 bases, with the junction holding 11 bases beyond the gene matches. Per the germline V gene, SGHVS is the CDR1 and FQNEAQ is the CDR2. On this clone: The antigen this receptor binds is unknown. Base qualities were left out, and no much larger clone turns up one base away.

The sample taken for sequencing was PBMCs. The chain links TRBV7-8 with TRBJ2-2; 8 bases in between match TRBD2. The receptor was isolated from a woman in her thirties in good health and CMV-seronegative. In nucleotides, the sequence is TGTGCCAGCAGCTTAAGGTCAAGCGGGAGAAGTTACACCGGGGAGCTGTTTTTT. Its coded protein is CASSLRSSGRSYTGELFF.